These 25 T cell receptor beta chains came from one sample sequenced in a study of blood T cell repertoires in COVID-19 (dated by TCRdb to 2018 to 2020). Library prep was done by the immunoSEQ multiplex PCR assay. TCRdb took over this immuneACCESS table, retaining in-frame rearrangements with V and J assigned. Such tables are incomplete; in checked studies, under half of the missing clones stem from an unresolved V gene, and the remainder is unexplained. This sample holds around 270,000 clones; 75% to 90% were observed only once. Jointly, the top ten make up approximately 4.2% of the sample. The source material was peripheral blood. The source is a man aged 40-50 years with acute or convalescent COVID-19.

The J gene is TRBJ2-7, the V gene TRBV6-5, with D possibly matching TRBD1 (6 bases). The CDR3 has 13 residues. Germline lookup yields CDR1 MNHEY and CDR2 SVGAGI. The V end lost 6 bases, the J end lost 3 bases, and 12 bases lay between the germline ends. CDR3 sequence reads: CASSHRGGYEQYF. In DNA, the CDR3 is TGTGCCAGCAGCCACCGAGGGGGCTACGAGCAGTACTTC.

The chain combines TRBV19 with TRBJ1-2; perhaps TRBD1 as D (6 bases). Trimming pared 3 bases from V and 0 bases from J, leaving 14 bases between. Germline loops: CDR1 LNHDA, CDR2 SQIVND (reference sequence). The length of the CDR3 is 16 residues. The CDR3: CASSMSGGGSNYGYTF. CDR3 coding DNA: TGTGCCAGTAGTATGTCCGGTGGGGGCTCTAACTATGGCTACACCTTC.

The V call is TRBV7-9, the J call TRBJ1-1; D is unresolved. The ends were cut back, 4 bases at V and 1 base at J, with 7 bases in the middle. In germline, CDR1 is SEHNR, CDR2 FQNEAQ (reference sequence). The CDR3 runs to 13 residues. This CDR3 is CASSWSTNTEAFF. As DNA, the CDR3 is TGTGCCAGCAGCTGGAGTACGAACACTGAAGCTTTCTTT.

This clone was detected once. This chain joins TRBV7-2 and TRBJ2-7, with a tentative D call TRBD1 (5 bases). Germline CDR1 SGHTA, CDR2 FQGNSA. The CDR3 length is 13 residues. V gave up 5 bases and J gave up 6 bases, with 14 bases separating them. Written as DNA, the CDR3 is TGTGCCAGCAGCCCCGAGGTCAGGGCCGAGCAGTACTTC. Translation gives CASSPEVRAEQYF.

This chain joins TRBV5-1 and TRBJ1-2; TRBD1 matches at 9 bases. V dropped 4 bases and J dropped 4; count of bases not matched to a gene: 8. The CDR3 runs 15 residues. The germline V gene encodes CDR1 SGHRS and CDR2 YFSETQ. CDR3 DNA sequence: TGCGCCAGCAGCGATCCGGGACAGGGACTCTATGGCTACACCTTC. As protein: CASSDPGQGLYGYTF. The entire variable domain, with the rest obtained from reference TRBV5-1 and TRBJ1-2, is as follows: KAGVTQTPRYLIKTRGQQVTLSCSPISGHRSVSWYQQTPGQGLQFLFEYFSETQRNKGNFPGRFSGRQFSNSRSEMNVSTLELGDSALYLCASSDPGQGLYGYTFGSGTRLTVV.

CDR3 DNA: TGCGCCAGCCAGCGATCTTTCGGAAACACCATATATTTT. Residues: CASQRSFGNTIYF. V gene TRBV10-1 combines with J gene TRBJ1-3; the D is unclear. V lost 8 bases to trimming and J lost 4 bases, with 12 bases between them. CDR3 length: 13 amino acids. Germline V gives CDR1 WNHNN, CDR2 SYGVQD (reference sequence).

The chain couples TRBV25-1 to TRBJ2-3; the D gene is possibly TRBD2 (6 bases). The V gene's germline CDR1 is MGHDK and CDR2 SYGVNS. The germline V and J ends were trimmed by 7 bases and 6 bases, with 26 bases remaining between them. This CDR3 is 17 amino acids long. The CDR3 coding sequence is TGTGCCAGCACCCAACCGGGCCGGGACTCCCTTAGGGATACGCAGTATTTT. This gives the protein CASTQPGRDSLRDTQYF.

The rearrangement uses TRBV7-6 and TRBJ1-2; 7 bases agree with TRBD1. The length of the CDR3 is 13 residues. The V gene's germline CDR1 is SGHVS and CDR2 FNYEAQ. The ends lost 5 bases at V and 4 bases at J; junction bases unmatched: 4. The CDR3 reads CASSQGQTYGYTF. In nucleotides, the CDR3 is TGTGCCAGCAGCCAGGGACAGACCTATGGCTACACCTTC.

The chain recombines TRBV27 with TRBJ2-1, with D possibly TRBD1 on 5 matching bases. From germline, CDR1 is MNHEY and CDR2 SMNVEV (reference sequence). This CDR3 is built from 14 residues. Trimming took off 3 bases at V and 5 bases at J, with 11 bases between the two ends. CDR3 sequence (DNA): TGTGCCAGCAGTTTTTCGGACACTCACAATGAGCAGTTCTTC. Amino acids: CASSFSDTHNEQFF.

The V call is TRBV15, the J call TRBJ1-2; 10 positions match TRBD1. The junction had 9 bases not matched to a gene; V was cut back by 4 bases and J by 1 base. Germline V gene lookup returns CDR1 LNHNV and CDR2 YYDKDF (reference sequence). The CDR3 covers 17 residues. The CDR3 spells CATSTGDRGAYNYGYTF. As DNA, the CDR3 is TGTGCCACCAGCACTGGGGACAGGGGCGCTTATAACTATGGCTACACCTTC.

The chain joins TRBV27 to TRBJ2-1; 13 bases map to TRBD2. This CDR3 comprises 16 residues. Per germline, CDR1 MNHEY and CDR2 SMNVEV (reference sequence). V lost 5 bases, J lost 2 bases, and 3 bases stayed unmatched. Here the CDR3 DNA reads TGTGCCAGCAGTCCTGGGACTAGCGGGGCCTACAATGAGCAGTTCTTC. Encoded protein: CASSPGTSGAYNEQFF.

V usage is TRBV5-4 and J usage is TRBJ1-2; no definite D call. The V end was cut by 4 bases, the J end by 5 bases, with 9 bases between. CDR3 length: 12 amino acids. CDR1 is SGHNT, CDR2 YYREEE, per germline (reference sequence). Written as DNA, the CDR3 is TGTGCCAGCAGCCCAGACACTTATGGCTACACCTTC. It encodes CASSPDTYGYTF. Full variable domain (missing parts from reference TRBV5-4 and TRBJ1-2): ETGVTQSPTHLIKTRGQQVTLRCSSQSGHNTVSWYQQALGQGPQFIFQYYREEENGRGNFPPRFSGLQFPNYSSELNVNALELDDSALYLCASSPDTYGYTFGSGTRLTVV.

The chain couples TRBV7-2 to TRBJ2-1; 13 bases align to TRBD2. The CDR3 loop spans 16 amino acids. V was clipped by 5 bases and J by 2 bases; unmatched bases: 3. CDR1 is SGHTA, CDR2 FQGNSA, per germline. CDR3: CASSTTSGGPYNEQFF. The CDR3, as DNA: TGTGCCAGCAGCACGACTAGCGGGGGGCCCTACAATGAGCAGTTCTTC. Together with reference TRBV7-2 and TRBJ2-1, the CDR3 gives the full variable domain: GAGVSQSPSNKVTEKGKDVELRCDPISGHTALYWYRQSLGQGLEFLIYFQGNSAPDKSGLPSDRFSAERTGGSVSTLTIQRTQQEDSAVYLCASSTTSGGPYNEQFFGPGTRLTVL.

The CDR3 loop is CASRTNSGGIGELFF. As DNA, the CDR3 is TGTGCCAGTCGGACCAATAGCGGGGGGATCGGGGAGCTGTTTTTT. The rearrangement joins TRBV19 to TRBJ2-2; TRBD2 agrees at 10 bases. V was clipped by 8 bases and J by 7 bases; unmatched bases: 10. The CDR3 is 15 residues long. Germline assignment: CDR1 LNHDA and CDR2 SQIVND (reference sequence).

The chain combines TRBV24-1 with TRBJ2-3, with 7 bases aligning to TRBD1. V shed 9 bases and J 2 bases; nucleotides not matched to a gene: 4. Germline assignment: CDR1 KGHDR and CDR2 SFDVKD. The CDR3 is 13 residues long. The CDR3 here is CATGQVLTDTQYF. DNA for the CDR3: TGTGCCACCGGACAGGTCCTCACAGATACGCAGTATTTT.

The chain uses TRBV6-5 and TRBJ1-2, with 7 bases lining up with TRBD1. V shed 2 bases, J shed 0 bases, and the junction held 0 bases outside the gene matches. The CDR3 contains 14 residues. Germline CDR1 is MNHEY and CDR2 is SVGAGI. CDR3 loop: CASSYGTANYGYTF. CDR3 nucleotides: TGTGCCAGCAGTTACGGGACAGCTAACTATGGCTACACCTTC.

The J gene is TRBJ1-5, the V gene TRBV12-5; D gene uncertain. The CDR3 has 18 residues. Germline V gene lookup returns CDR1 LGHNT and CDR2 FRNRAP. The V gene lost 0 bases and the J gene lost 0 bases, with 15 bases spanning the gap. The CDR3 sequence: CASGLVPSVSDSNQPQHF. CDR3 nucleotides: TGTGCTAGTGGTTTGGTACCGAGTGTAAGCGATAGCAATCAGCCCCAGCATTTT.

This CDR3 is CASSDNRGYNSPLHF. CDR3 in DNA: TGTGCCAGCAGCGACAACAGGGGGTATAATTCACCCCTCCACTTT. This rearrangement joins TRBV7-9 to TRBJ1-6; the match to TRBD1 covers 8 bases. Germline V lookup: CDR1 SEHNR, CDR2 FQNEAQ (reference sequence). The V and J ends lost 5 bases and 4 bases, in that order; junction bases with no gene match: 4. This CDR3 has 15 amino acids. The complete variable domain, with remaining parts taken from reference TRBV7-9 and TRBJ1-6, reads DTGVSQNPRHKITKRGQNVTFRCDPISEHNRLYWYRQTLGQGPEFLTYFQNEAQLEKSRLLSDRFSAERPKGSFSTLEIQRTEQGDSAMYLCASSDNRGYNSPLHFGNGTRLTVT.

The V and J genes are TRBV9 and TRBJ2-1; D unresolved. Germline CDR1 is SGDLS and CDR2 is YYNGEE. The CDR3 length is 14 residues. Trimming removed 4 bases at V and 0 bases at J, with 8 bases between. CDR3 in amino acids: CASSPPSSYNEQFF. CDR3 DNA sequence: TGTGCCAGCAGCCCTCCGAGCTCCTACAATGAGCAGTTCTTC.

As regards this clone: This sample also contains other DNA sequences that code for the same CDR3. The chain recombines TRBV18 with TRBJ1-1, with D unresolved. Germline CDR1 is KGHSH and CDR2 is LQKENI. Trimming took off 2 bases at V and 1 base at J, with 5 bases between the two ends. This CDR3 is 13 amino acids long. CDR3: CASSPAGNTEAFF. In DNA, the CDR3 is TGTGCCAGCTCACCAGCGGGGAACACTGAAGCTTTCTTT.

This clone was counted once. The chain recombines TRBV28 with TRBJ2-7; 8 positions agree with TRBD1. The junction had 12 bases not matched to a gene; V was cut back by 5 bases and J by 6 bases. Germline-derived CDR1 and CDR2 are MDHEN and SYDVKM. The CDR3 is 15 amino acids. The CDR3 nucleotides read TGTGCCAGCAGTCTAACAACTCAGGGGGCAGGCGAGCAGTACTTC. Its protein is CASSLTTQGAGEQYF.

V usage is TRBV2 and J usage is TRBJ1-4, with 7 bases fitting TRBD1. The CDR3 extends over 14 amino acids. J was trimmed by 4 bases and V by 7 bases; bases with no gene match: 6. Germline-derived CDR1 and CDR2 are SNHLY and FYNNEI. CDR3 nucleotides: TGTGCCAGCATCGGGACAGCTAATAATGAAAAACTGTTTTTT. Its translation: CASIGTANNEKLFF.

CDR3 sequence reads: CASSMLRGTEAFF. The CDR3 DNA sequence: TGTGCCAGTAGTATGTTAAGGGGCACTGAAGCTTTCTTT. The rearrangement joins TRBV19 to TRBJ1-1; D is possibly TRBD1 (5 bases). CDR1 LNHDA and CDR2 SQIVND come from the germline V gene (reference sequence). Trimming stripped 3 bases from V and 4 bases from J, with 9 bases between. This CDR3 region has 13 residues.

This clone has just a few counts. The chain is built from TRBV4-1 and TRBJ2-7; D might be TRBD2 (5 bases). Germline V gene data show CDR1 as MGHRA and CDR2 as YSYEKL. The CDR3 contains 13 residues. Trimming shortened V by 0 bases and J by 6 bases, and 9 bases separated the two germline ends. As DNA, the CDR3 is TGCGCCAGCAGCCAAGAGGGTGAGGGCGAGCAGTACTTC. This sequence encodes CASSQEGEGEQYF.

This chain uses TRBV5-1 with TRBJ1-2, with D perhaps TRBD1 (6 bases). CDR3 length: 15 residues. Trimming shortened V by 2 bases and J by 1 base, and 12 bases separated the two germline ends. The germline V gene has CDR1 SGHRS and CDR2 YFSETQ. CDR3 nucleotide sequence: TGCGCCAGCAGCTTTGGGGACAACTTTAACTATGGCTACACCTTC. This codes for CASSFGDNFNYGYTF.